The 26 T cell receptor beta chains below were found in one sample sequenced in a study of blood T cell repertoires in COVID-19. Sequencing used immunoSEQ multiplex PCR; TCRdb keeps in-frame clones, though not all of them. This table has roughly 79,000 clones, more than 70% appearing once. Sequencing used peripheral blood. These receptors all stem from a man between 60 and 70 years old with active or convalescent COVID-19.

J is TRBJ2-3 and V is TRBV6-1; 9 bases are a match to TRBD2. V was pared by 0 bases and J by 6 bases, with 10 bases of the junction left unmatched. The CDR3 is 17 amino acids. Germline values: CDR1 MNHNS, CDR2 SASEGT. Written as DNA, the CDR3 is TGTGCCAGCAGTGAAGCCCCGGCGGGGGGGCCTGGGGATACGCAGTATTTT. It specifies CASSEAPAGGPGDTQYF.

V is TRBV4-2 and J is TRBJ1-4; no clear D gene. Trimming stripped 0 bases from V and 8 bases from J, with 7 bases between. The CDR3 covers 13 residues. The germline CDR1 and CDR2 sequences are LGHNA and YNFKEQ. CDR3 in amino acids: CASSQDGWEKLFF. The DNA of the CDR3 is TGTGCCAGCAGCCAAGACGGGTGGGAAAAACTGTTTTTT.

V is TRBV19 and J is TRBJ1-6; D is unclear. V lost 10 bases and J 0 bases, leaving 10 bases between the germline ends. This CDR3 has 14 residues. CDR1 LNHDA and CDR2 SQIVND come from the germline V gene (reference sequence). The CDR3 bases are TGTGCCACTCGCACGAGCTCCTATAATTCACCCCTCCACTTT. It is translated as CATRTSSYNSPLHF.

Comment on this clone: The same CDR3 also results from other DNA sequences found in this sample. The V call is TRBV18, the J call TRBJ2-1; the match to TRBD1 covers 8 bases. Germline trimming cut 3 bases from V and 3 bases from J; bases unmatched to any gene: 4. The CDR3 totals 15 residues. Germline loops: CDR1 KGHSH, CDR2 LQKENI. CDR3 in amino acids: CASSPAQGGYNEQFF. The CDR3 DNA is TGTGCCAGCTCACCTGCACAGGGGGGCTACAATGAGCAGTTCTTC.

The CDR3 nucleotides are TGTGCCAGCAGCTCCTGGGACAGCTACACCGGGGAGCTGTTTTTT. Protein: CASSSWDSYTGELFF. This chain uses TRBV11-2 with TRBJ2-2, with TRBD1 matching over 7 bases. The germline V gene encodes CDR1 SGHAT and CDR2 FQNNGV. Trimming took 4 bases from V and 3 from J; bases not matched to a gene: 5. This CDR3 contains 15 residues.

The V and J genes are TRBV4-2 and TRBJ2-5; weak D call: TRBD2 (6 bases). This CDR3 is built from 17 residues. With 0 bases removed from V and 2 bases from J, the gap between germline ends came to 16 bases. The germline V gene has CDR1 LGHNA and CDR2 YNFKEQ. The CDR3 DNA reads as TGTGCCAGCAGCCAAGATGGTCTAGCGTGGGATCAAGAGACCCAGTACTTC. Translating gives CASSQDGLAWDQETQYF.

This chain uses TRBV10-1 with TRBJ1-5; 9 bases are a match to TRBD1. With V trimmed by 6 bases and J by 2 bases, 5 bases remained unmatched. The germline CDR1 and CDR2 sequences are WNHNN and SYGVQD (reference sequence). The CDR3 sequence is 15 residues long. DNA for the CDR3: TGCGCCAGCAGGGGACAGGGAGGCGGCAATCAGCCCCAGCATTTT. It codes for CASRGQGGGNQPQHF.

This chain uses TRBV18 with TRBJ2-5; no definite D call. The V end lost 5 bases, the J end lost 0 bases, and 4 bases lay between the germline ends. Germline CDR1 and CDR2: KGHSH and LQKENI. This CDR3 has 12 residues. The CDR3 region has the DNA TGTGCCAGCTCAGAGTACCAAGAGACCCAGTACTTC. Its translation is CASSEYQETQYF.

This chain joins TRBV2 and TRBJ1-5; D is ambiguous. CDR3 size: 14 residues. Germline loops: CDR1 SNHLY, CDR2 FYNNEI. V was pared by 6 bases and J by 0 bases, with 9 bases between. The CDR3 is CASRLEYSNQPQHF. The DNA of the CDR3 is TGTGCCAGCAGGTTGGAGTATAGCAATCAGCCCCAGCATTTT.

Written as DNA, the CDR3 is TGTGCCAGCAGCTCCTCAGCGGGGGGGCCATGGAATGAGCAGTTCTTC. This encodes CASSSSAGGPWNEQFF. The chain combines TRBV11-2 with TRBJ2-1; 10 bases are shared with TRBD2. Germline CDR1 and CDR2: SGHAT and FQNNGV. The CDR3 is 16 residues long. With V trimmed by 4 bases and J by 7 bases, 10 bases remained unmatched.

The CDR3 DNA sequence: TGCGCCAGCAGCCTCGGGACTTCCAGATACGAGCAGTACTTC. Its translation: CASSLGTSRYEQYF. The chain carries TRBV5-1 and TRBJ2-7, with D maybe TRBD2 (6 bases). Germline lookup yields CDR1 SGHRS and CDR2 YFSETQ. The CDR3 consists of 14 residues. V lost 4 bases to trimming and J lost 4 bases, with 15 bases between them.

CDR3 DNA: TGTGCCAGCAGTTACGGAGGCGGGGTCCAAGAGACCCAGTACTTC. Protein product: CASSYGGGVQETQYF. The genes are TRBV6-2 or TRBV6-3 and TRBJ2-5; weak D call: TRBD2 (6 bases). Trimming left V 2 bases short and J 1 base short, with 11 bases between. This CDR3 comprises 15 residues. Germline V lookup: CDR1 MNHEY, CDR2 SVGEGT.

This chain connects TRBV21-1 to TRBJ2-3; the table names TRBD2, a call not compared with the DNA. TRBV21-1 is flagged as a pseudogene. This CDR3 region has 17 residues. Here the CDR3 reads CAPRLKPASGTTDTQYF. The CDR3 DNA is TGTGCCCCCCGTCTCAAGCCGGCTAGCGGGACCACAGATACGCAGTATTTT.

The chain couples TRBV2 to TRBJ1-4, with D unresolved. Germline V CDR1 and CDR2: SNHLY, FYNNEI. The V end lost 6 bases, the J end lost 8 bases, and 16 bases lay between the germline ends. CDR3 length equals 14 residues. The CDR3 here is CASRPGGGSEKLFF. Here the CDR3 DNA reads TGTGCCAGCAGACCGGGAGGAGGTTCGGAAAAACTGTTTTTT.

This clone was observed a handful of times. The V call is TRBV19, the J call TRBJ1-6; D gene unclear. V dropped 6 bases and J dropped 7 bases, with 19 bases sitting between them. CDR1 LNHDA and CDR2 SQIVND come from the germline V gene (reference sequence). CDR3 length: 16 residues. CDR3 coding DNA: TGTGCCAGTAGAGCCCGTTACGGGAGAGGGAATTCACCCCTCCACTTT. This codes for CASRARYGRGNSPLHF.

This sequence joins TRBV7-9 and TRBJ2-2, with D perhaps matching TRBD2 (5 bases). CDR3 length equals 17 residues. Germline assignment: CDR1 SEHNR and CDR2 FQNEAQ (reference sequence). Trimming took 5 bases from V and 4 from J, leaving 20 bases between them. As DNA, the CDR3 is TGTGCCAGCAGCCTATTGCCCACGGGATTCGGCACCGGGGAGCTGTTTTTT. This encodes CASSLLPTGFGTGELFF.

In this sample, this clone turned up many times. This rearrangement joins TRBV5-6 to TRBJ2-5; D unclear. The CDR3 totals 12 residues. V shed 4 bases and J shed 5 bases, with 9 bases lying between them. CDR1 SGHDT and CDR2 YYEEEE come from the germline V gene. The chain's CDR3 is CASSHGQETQYF. CDR3 coding DNA: TGTGCCAGCAGCCATGGTCAGGAGACCCAGTACTTC.

V usage is TRBV7-8 and J usage is TRBJ2-1, with TRBD2 matching 8 bases. The CDR3 loop spans 16 amino acids. V shed 1 base, J shed 4 bases, and the junction held 6 bases outside the gene matches. Germline V gives CDR1 SGHVS, CDR2 FQNEAQ. The CDR3 DNA follows: TGTGCCAGCAGCTTAGGGGCGGGGGGCGCTTACAATGAGCAGTTCTTC. Translation gives CASSLGAGGAYNEQFF.

The J gene is TRBJ1-4, the V gene TRBV18; D is perhaps TRBD1 (5 bases). V lost 0 bases to trimming and J lost 6 bases, with 14 bases between them. The CDR3 has 16 amino acids. Germline CDR1 and CDR2: KGHSH and LQKENI. The CDR3 DNA reads as TGTGCCAGCTCACCACCCGGGGGGTCTTTCGATGAAAAACTGTTTTTT. The encoded protein is CASSPPGGSFDEKLFF. The whole variable domain, remainder taken from reference TRBV18 and TRBJ1-4, is NAGVMQNPRHLVRRRGQEARLRCSPMKGHSHVYWYRQLPEEGLKFMVYLQKENIIDESGMPKERFSAEFPKEGPSILRIQQVVRGDSAAYFCASSPPGGSFDEKLFFGSGTQLSVL.

The chain joins TRBV6-2 or TRBV6-3 to TRBJ2-2; D not resolved. Germline CDR1 MNHEY, CDR2 SVGEGT. V was shortened by 5 bases and J by 1 base, with 5 bases between the two germline ends. The CDR3 has 13 amino acids. The CDR3 nucleotides are TGTGCCAGCAGTCAGATGAACACCGGGGAGCTGTTTTTT. Encoded protein: CASSQMNTGELFF.

The chain employs TRBV6-5 and TRBJ1-1, with a tentative D call TRBD1 (6 bases). Germline V CDR1 and CDR2: MNHEY, SVGAGI. V was pared by 5 bases and J by 2 bases, with 12 bases between. This CDR3 comprises 14 residues. In DNA, the CDR3 is TGTGCCAGCAGTCGAGACAGGCGAAACACTGAAGCTTTCTTT. It encodes CASSRDRRNTEAFF.

The rearrangement links TRBV6-1 to TRBJ2-5; maybe TRBD2 (6 bases). The germline V gene encodes CDR1 MNHNS and CDR2 SASEGT. V was pared by 3 bases and J by 0 bases, with 11 bases between. The CDR3 length is 15 residues. DNA of the CDR3: TGTGCCAGCAGTGAGTATGCGGGATACCAAGAGACCCAGTACTTC. Its protein product is CASSEYAGYQETQYF.

Only one count was recorded for this clone. The rearrangement uses TRBV18 and TRBJ1-2; TRBD1 aligns across 7 bases. Trimming at V came to 3 bases and at J to 6 bases, leaving 1 base not matched to a gene. The germline gives CDR1 KGHSH, CDR2 LQKENI. This CDR3 has 12 residues. The CDR3 sequence: CASSPDRNGYTF. CDR3 in DNA: TGTGCCAGCTCACCGGACAGGAATGGCTACACCTTC.

The chain uses TRBV3-1 (or the pseudogene TRBV3-2) and TRBJ1-5; D remains ambiguous. V was cut by 8 bases and J by 4 bases, with 12 bases left in between. The length of the CDR3 is 13 residues. Germline assignment: CDR1 LGHDT and CDR2 YNNKEL (reference sequence). This chain's CDR3 is CASGSETNQPQHF. DNA for the CDR3: TGTGCCAGCGGGAGTGAGACGAATCAGCCCCAGCATTTT.

This chain connects TRBV6-2 or TRBV6-3 to TRBJ1-5; D not resolved. This CDR3 region has 15 residues. V lost 2 bases to trimming and J lost 2 bases, with 10 bases between them. Germline CDR1 MNHEY, CDR2 SVGEGT. In DNA form, the CDR3 reads TGTGCCAGCAGTTACGGGCGTCTCGGCAATCAGCCCCAGCATTTT. This gives the protein CASSYGRLGNQPQHF.

This rearrangement joins TRBV10-2 to TRBJ2-3, with 9 bases identical to TRBD2. The CDR3 totals 14 residues. In germline, CDR1 is WSHSY, CDR2 SAAADI. J was trimmed by 5 bases and V by 5 bases; bases with no gene match: 5. CDR3 nucleotide sequence: TGCGCCAGCAGTTGGCGGGGGGGCAGAGATACGCAGTATTTT. It translates to CASSWRGGRDTQYF.